This is a list of T cell receptor beta chains from one sample in a study of shared T cell receptors in the human thymus. Clones were read by immunoSEQ multiplex PCR, and TCRdb kept only the in-frame ones, dropping some. The table records some 660,000 clones, around 87% of them present only once. The data were also submitted as part of a second study, on human thymus T cells.

Sample: thymocytes. The receptors shown here come from a boy under two years old with a congenital heart defect. Each CDR3 is given with its conserved first and last residue. Fields, in order: CDR3 protein, CDR3 DNA, J gene, D gene, CDR3 length, clone size, V gene. A D gene is named only where the DNA matches it firmly. Only some rows state a clone size, as once, few, many or a class for expanded clones.

CDR3aa: CASSARGLAGGNEQFF; CDR3nt: TGTGCCAGCAGTGCCAGAGGTCTAGCGGGCGGCAATGAGCAGTTCTTC; j_gene: TRBJ2-1; d_gene: TRBD2; len: 16; abundance: .; v_gene: TRBV2
CDR3aa: CAWSGRQENNQPQHF; CDR3nt: TGTGCCTGGAGTGGTCGACAGGAAAACAATCAGCCCCAGCATTTT; j_gene: TRBJ1-5; d_gene: .; len: 15; abundance: .; v_gene: TRBV30
CDR3aa: CSVDRGGSGIRIKNIQYF; CDR3nt: TGCAGCGTCGACCGTGGAGGGAGTGGAATCAGAATCAAAAACATTCAGTACTTC; j_gene: TRBJ2-4; d_gene: .; len: 18; abundance: .; v_gene: TRBV29-1
CDR3aa: CASSSSRGDHNSGNTIYF; CDR3nt: TGTGCCAGCAGCTCGTCCAGAGGCGACCACAACTCTGGAAACACCATATATTTT; j_gene: TRBJ1-3; d_gene: .; len: 18; abundance: few; v_gene: TRBV5-6
CDR3aa: CASSPRGAPQETQYF; CDR3nt: TGTGCCAGCAGCCCGCGGGGGGCCCCACAAGAGACCCAGTACTTC; j_gene: TRBJ2-5; d_gene: TRBD2; len: 15; abundance: .; v_gene: TRBV13
CDR3aa: CASSLASSDQPQHF; CDR3nt: TGTGCCAGCAGCTTAGCGTCGAGTGATCAGCCCCAGCATTTT; j_gene: TRBJ1-5; d_gene: .; len: 14; abundance: .; v_gene: TRBV7-8
CDR3aa: CSGLGISYEQYF; CDR3nt: TGCAGTGGACTCGGCATCTCCTACGAGCAGTACTTC; j_gene: TRBJ2-7; d_gene: .; len: 12; abundance: .; v_gene: TRBV29-1
CDR3aa: CAWSPHDTRHSYNEQFF; CDR3nt: TGTGCCTGGAGTCCACACGATACTAGGCACTCCTACAATGAGCAGTTCTTC; j_gene: TRBJ2-1; d_gene: .; len: 17; abundance: .; v_gene: TRBV30
CDR3aa: CASSFLQVGQPQHF; CDR3nt: TGTGCCAGCAGTTTCCTCCAGGTAGGCCAGCCCCAGCATTTT; j_gene: TRBJ1-5; d_gene: .; len: 14; abundance: .; v_gene: TRBV28
CDR3aa: CATTGLGSSTDTQYF; CDR3nt: TGCGCCACCACAGGACTAGGCTCTAGCACAGATACGCAGTATTTT; j_gene: TRBJ2-3; d_gene: TRBD2; len: 15; abundance: .; v_gene: TRBV10-2
CDR3aa: CASSLVNPWNLRGEQYF; CDR3nt: TGTGCCAGCAGCTTGGTAAACCCCTGGAACCTTCGGGGGGAGCAGTACTTC; j_gene: TRBJ2-7; d_gene: .; len: 17; abundance: .; v_gene: TRBV5-4
CDR3aa: CASSQGERERCEQFF; CDR3nt: TGTGCCAGCAGCCAAGGGGAGCGGGAGAGGTGTGAGCAGTTCTTC; j_gene: TRBJ2-1; d_gene: TRBD2; len: 15; abundance: few; v_gene: TRBV14
CDR3aa: CASSLTPGGERTLDEKLFF; CDR3nt: TGTGCCAGCAGCCTAACCCCGGGGGGGGAGCGAACCCTCGATGAAAAACTGTTTTTT; j_gene: TRBJ1-4; d_gene: .; len: 19; abundance: .; v_gene: TRBV7-8
CDR3aa: CASSPDGTVAGTEAFF; CDR3nt: TGTGCCAGCAGCCCAGATGGGACGGTAGCGGGCACTGAAGCTTTCTTT; j_gene: TRBJ1-1; d_gene: .; len: 16; abundance: once; v_gene: TRBV9
CDR3aa: CASSLRHGQALDEQFF; CDR3nt: TGTGCCAGCAGCTTACGCCACGGACAGGCTCTGGATGAGCAGTTCTTC; j_gene: TRBJ2-1; d_gene: TRBD1; len: 16; abundance: .; v_gene: TRBV13
CDR3aa: CASSPPRGVGTGELFF; CDR3nt: TGTGCCAGCTCACCACCGCGGGGGGTTGGCACCGGGGAGCTGTTTTTT; j_gene: TRBJ2-2; d_gene: TRBD2; len: 16; abundance: .; v_gene: TRBV18
CDR3aa: CASSIEGQAHSYEQYF; CDR3nt: TGTGCCAGTAGTATAGAGGGGCAGGCGCACTCCTACGAGCAGTACTTC; j_gene: TRBJ2-7; d_gene: .; len: 16; abundance: few; v_gene: TRBV19
CDR3aa: CASSYNSGTVHEQYF; CDR3nt: TGTGCCAGCAGTTATAACAGCGGGACCGTCCACGAGCAGTACTTC; j_gene: TRBJ2-7; d_gene: TRBD2; len: 15; abundance: .; v_gene: TRBV9
CDR3aa: CASSPRGGGSGELFF; CDR3nt: TGTGCCAGCAGCCCACGAGGGGGGGGCTCCGGGGAGCTGTTTTTT; j_gene: TRBJ2-2; d_gene: .; len: 15; abundance: .; v_gene: TRBV6-4
CDR3aa: CASSIREPAYEQYF; CDR3nt: TGTGCCAGTAGTATACGGGAGCCCGCCTACGAGCAGTACTTC; j_gene: TRBJ2-7; d_gene: .; len: 14; abundance: .; v_gene: TRBV19
CDR3aa: CASSSGGAGAGGEQFF; CDR3nt: TGTGCCAGTAGTAGCGGGGGTGCAGGCGCGGGAGGGGAGCAGTTCTTC; j_gene: TRBJ2-1; d_gene: TRBD2; len: 16; abundance: .; v_gene: TRBV19
CDR3aa: CASGGKRDFARNNEQFF; CDR3nt: TGTGCCTCCGGGGGCAAGCGGGATTTCGCCAGGAACAATGAGCAGTTCTTC; j_gene: TRBJ2-1; d_gene: .; len: 17; abundance: .; v_gene: TRBV28
CDR3aa: CASRHQDLDRGEITDTQYF; CDR3nt: TGTGCCAGCAGGCATCAAGACCTGGACAGGGGGGAGATCACAGATACGCAGTATTTT; j_gene: TRBJ2-3; d_gene: TRBD1; len: 19; abundance: .; v_gene: TRBV7-3
CDR3aa: CASSLVEGTGGELFF; CDR3nt: TGTGCCAGCAGCTTAGTAGAGGGAACCGGGGGGGAGCTGTTTTTT; j_gene: TRBJ2-2; d_gene: .; len: 15; abundance: .; v_gene: TRBV7-2
CDR3aa: CASSSPLAGGSGANVLTF; CDR3nt: TGTGCCAGCAGCTCCCCCCTAGCGGGAGGCTCTGGGGCCAACGTCCTGACTTTC; j_gene: TRBJ2-6; d_gene: TRBD2; len: 18; abundance: .; v_gene: TRBV7-2
CDR3aa: CASTHPTGPEAFF; CDR3nt: TGTGCCAGCACTCACCCGACAGGACCTGAAGCTTTCTTT; j_gene: TRBJ1-1; d_gene: .; len: 13; abundance: .; v_gene: TRBV28
CDR3aa: CSVRVGVNTEAFF; CDR3nt: TGCAGCGTTAGGGTAGGGGTGAACACTGAAGCTTTCTTT; j_gene: TRBJ1-1; d_gene: .; len: 13; abundance: .; v_gene: TRBV29-1
CDR3aa: CASSPSTGSFEDEQYF; CDR3nt: TGTGCCAGCAGCCCCAGTACAGGGTCGTTTGAGGACGAGCAGTACTTC; j_gene: TRBJ2-7; d_gene: .; len: 16; abundance: .; v_gene: TRBV28
CDR3aa: CASSVGASGGPGARTQYF; CDR3nt: TGTGCCAGCAGCGTAGGAGCTAGCGGGGGGCCGGGGGCGAGGACCCAGTACTTC; j_gene: TRBJ2-5; d_gene: TRBD2; len: 18; abundance: .; v_gene: TRBV9